Listed below are T cell receptor beta chains from one sample, sequenced in a study of T cells in Graves' hyperthyroidism and ophthalmopathy. From the multiplex PCR reads, TCRdb called clonotypes with MiXCR, one entry per CDR3 protein. The table has around 400,000 distinct CDR3 sequences, 20% to 25% seen once. The sample was blood. The origin of the receptors is a man between 50 and 59 years old with Graves' hyperthyroidism. Each CDR3 is given with its conserved first and last residue. The D gene is left open where the match is weak. Only some rows state a clone size, as once, few, many or a class for expanded clones.

clone_size: many; d_call: NA; j_call: TRBJ2-1; v_call: TRBV6-1; cdr3_aa: CASSTAGTTYNEQFF; cdr3_nt: TGTGCCAGCAGTACTGCCGGGACAACCTACAATGAGCAGTTCTTC
clone_size: few; d_call: NA; j_call: TRBJ2-5; v_call: TRBV19; cdr3_aa: CASSTNTGGETQYF; cdr3_nt: TGTGCCAGTAGTACCAACACCGGGGGAGAGACCCAGTACTTC
clone_size: few; d_call: NA; j_call: TRBJ2-1; v_call: TRBV11-2; cdr3_aa: CASSLLRGTYNEQFF; cdr3_nt: TGTGCCAGCAGCTTACTCAGGGGTACCTACAATGAGCAGTTCTTC
clone_size: NA; d_call: NA; j_call: TRBJ1-1; v_call: TRBV7-2; cdr3_aa: CASSLTGYTEAFF; cdr3_nt: TGTGCCAGCAGCTTAACTGGTTACACTGAAGCTTTCTTT
clone_size: many; d_call: NA; j_call: TRBJ2-5; v_call: TRBV6-1; cdr3_aa: CASRAGPPGETQYF; cdr3_nt: TGTGCCAGCAGGGCGGGACCCCCAGGGGAGACCCAGTACTTC
clone_size: few; d_call: TRBD1; j_call: TRBJ1-2; v_call: TRBV29-1; cdr3_aa: CSVDAGGDYGYTF; cdr3_nt: TGCAGCGTTGATGCAGGGGGTGACTATGGCTACACCTTC
clone_size: many; d_call: TRBD2; j_call: TRBJ2-1; v_call: TRBV5-1; cdr3_aa: CASSLAGGSRNEQFF; cdr3_nt: TGCGCCAGCAGCCTAGCGGGAGGTAGTAGGAATGAGCAGTTCTTC
clone_size: NA; d_call: NA; j_call: TRBJ2-7; v_call: TRBV10-2; cdr3_aa: CASSESTRQRHEQYF; cdr3_nt: TGCGCCAGCAGTGAGTCAACCAGGCAACGGCACGAGCAGTACTTC
clone_size: few; d_call: NA; j_call: TRBJ1-2; v_call: TRBV28; cdr3_aa: CASSLAGTNYGYTF; cdr3_nt: TGTGCCAGCAGTTTAGCAGGGACTAACTATGGCTACACCTTC
clone_size: NA; d_call: NA; j_call: TRBJ2-2; v_call: TRBV24-1; cdr3_aa: CATSLVGTGELFF; cdr3_nt: TGTGCCACCAGTCTAGTCGGCACCGGGGAGCTGTTTTTT
clone_size: many; d_call: NA; j_call: TRBJ2-5; v_call: TRBV11-2; cdr3_aa: CASSSGQKETQYF; cdr3_nt: TGTGCCAGCAGCTCCGGACAGAAAGAGACCCAGTACTTC
clone_size: few; d_call: NA; j_call: TRBJ2-1; v_call: TRBV20-1; cdr3_aa: CSAISFGGANYNEQFF; cdr3_nt: TGCAGTGCTATCTCTTTTGGGGGAGCGAACTACAATGAGCAGTTCTTC
clone_size: few; d_call: TRBD2; j_call: TRBJ2-5; v_call: TRBV19; cdr3_aa: CASSLREGRGKETQYF; cdr3_nt: TGTGCCAGTAGTCTCCGGGAGGGACGGGGCAAAGAGACCCAGTACTTC
clone_size: few; d_call: NA; j_call: TRBJ2-7; v_call: TRBV19; cdr3_aa: CASSIARQVEQYF; cdr3_nt: TGTGCCAGTAGTATAGCCCGCCAGGTCGAGCAGTACTTC
clone_size: few; d_call: NA; j_call: TRBJ2-7; v_call: TRBV20-1; cdr3_aa: CSARDGPLGEQYF; cdr3_nt: TGCAGTGCTAGAGACGGCCCACTCGGGGAGCAGTACTTC
clone_size: NA; d_call: TRBD2; j_call: TRBJ2-1; v_call: TRBV7-9; cdr3_aa: CASSLGLAGGQYYNEQFF; cdr3_nt: TGTGCCAGCAGCCTGGGACTGGCGGGAGGGCAATACTACAATGAGCAGTTCTTC
clone_size: NA; d_call: TRBD1; j_call: TRBJ1-1; v_call: TRBV18; cdr3_aa: CASSRGQGATEAFF; cdr3_nt: TGTGCCAGCTCAAGGGGACAGGGGGCTACTGAAGCTTTCTTT
clone_size: many; d_call: TRBD2; j_call: TRBJ2-1; v_call: TRBV28; cdr3_aa: CASSSGLGENNEQFF; cdr3_nt: TGTGCCAGCAGTTCGGGACTAGGGGAAAACAATGAGCAGTTCTTC
clone_size: NA; d_call: TRBD2; j_call: TRBJ2-1; v_call: TRBV11-1; cdr3_aa: CASSTGTSDSYNEQFF; cdr3_nt: TGTGCCAGCAGCACCGGGACTAGCGACTCCTACAATGAGCAGTTCTTC
clone_size: NA; d_call: TRBD1; j_call: TRBJ2-1; v_call: TRBV11-2; cdr3_aa: CASSLGTGFYNEQFF; cdr3_nt: TGTGCCAGCAGCTTAGGGACAGGGTTCTACAATGAGCAGTTCTTC
clone_size: NA; d_call: TRBD2; j_call: TRBJ2-1; v_call: TRBV6-1; cdr3_aa: CASSQAGSYNEQFF; cdr3_nt: TGTGCCAGCAGTCAAGCGGGAAGCTACAATGAGCAGTTCTTC
clone_size: few; d_call: TRBD1; j_call: TRBJ1-1; v_call: TRBV2; cdr3_aa: CASRRGQVTEAFF; cdr3_nt: TGTGCCAGCAGGAGGGGACAGGTCACTGAAGCTTTCTTT
clone_size: many; d_call: NA; j_call: TRBJ2-2; v_call: TRBV11-3; cdr3_aa: CASSLEGTTGELFF; cdr3_nt: TGTGCCAGCAGCTTAGAGGGGACCACCGGGGAGCTGTTTTTT
clone_size: NA; d_call: NA; j_call: TRBJ1-3; v_call: TRBV20-1; cdr3_aa: CSASDRRGGNTIYF; cdr3_nt: TGCAGTGCGTCCGACAGGAGGGGAGGAAACACCATATATTTT
clone_size: few; d_call: TRBD2; j_call: TRBJ2-1; v_call: TRBV19; cdr3_aa: CASSEASGISYNEQFF; cdr3_nt: TGTGCCAGTAGTGAGGCTAGCGGGATCTCCTACAATGAGCAGTTCTTC
clone_size: NA; d_call: NA; j_call: TRBJ2-7; v_call: TRBV4-1; cdr3_aa: CASSQGDGSSYEQYF; cdr3_nt: TGCGCCAGCAGCCAAGGCGACGGAAGCTCCTACGAGCAGTACTTC
clone_size: few; d_call: NA; j_call: TRBJ1-1; v_call: TRBV24-1; cdr3_aa: CATSVGPNTEAFF; cdr3_nt: TGTGCCACCAGTGTGGGACCGAACACTGAAGCTTTCTTT
clone_size: few; d_call: TRBD1; j_call: TRBJ2-4; v_call: TRBV28; cdr3_aa: CASRPTGRDAKNIQYF; cdr3_nt: TGTGCCAGCAGGCCGACAGGGCGTGATGCCAAAAACATTCAGTACTTC
clone_size: NA; d_call: NA; j_call: TRBJ2-3; v_call: TRBV2; cdr3_aa: CASLGQEGGTDTQYF; cdr3_nt: TGTGCCAGCCTCGGACAGGAGGGAGGCACAGATACGCAGTATTTT
clone_size: NA; d_call: TRBD2; j_call: TRBJ2-7; v_call: TRBV5-1; cdr3_aa: CASSLAGGAHEQYF; cdr3_nt: TGCGCCAGCAGCTTGGCCGGGGGGGCACACGAGCAGTACTTC
clone_size: few; d_call: NA; j_call: TRBJ1-6; v_call: TRBV12-3/TRBV12-4; cdr3_aa: CASSLAGGMGNSPLHF; cdr3_nt: TGTGCCAGCAGTTTAGCGGGAGGGATGGGTAATTCACCCCTCCACTTT
clone_size: many; d_call: TRBD2; j_call: TRBJ2-3; v_call: TRBV24-1; cdr3_aa: CATSDPGTTTDTQYF; cdr3_nt: TGTGCCACCAGTGATCCCGGGACTACCACAGATACGCAGTATTTT
clone_size: NA; d_call: NA; j_call: TRBJ1-1; v_call: TRBV18; cdr3_aa: CASSPGTRGTEAFF; cdr3_nt: TGTGCCAGCTCACCAGGGACCCGAGGCACTGAAGCTTTCTTT
clone_size: few; d_call: TRBD2; j_call: TRBJ2-5; v_call: TRBV4-1; cdr3_aa: CASSQNGLAGGGLETQYF; cdr3_nt: TGCGCCAGCAGCCAAAATGGACTAGCGGGAGGAGGTTTGGAGACCCAGTACTTC
clone_size: few; d_call: NA; j_call: TRBJ2-3; v_call: TRBV30; cdr3_aa: CAWSEGDTQYF; cdr3_nt: TGTGCCTGGAGTGAGGGAGATACGCAGTATTTT
clone_size: few; d_call: TRBD1; j_call: TRBJ1-1; v_call: TRBV11-2; cdr3_aa: CASSQTGFVAEAFF; cdr3_nt: TGTGCCAGCAGCCAGACAGGGTTTGTTGCTGAAGCTTTCTTT
clone_size: many; d_call: TRBD2; j_call: TRBJ2-1; v_call: TRBV7-3; cdr3_aa: CASSSTSGGFNEQFF; cdr3_nt: TGTGCCAGCAGCTCGACTAGCGGGGGATTCAATGAGCAGTTCTTC
clone_size: few; d_call: NA; j_call: TRBJ2-5; v_call: TRBV6-2/TRBV6-3; cdr3_aa: CARIDARGRDQETQYF; cdr3_nt: TGTGCCAGGATAGACGCAAGGGGACGAGACCAAGAGACCCAGTACTTC
clone_size: few; d_call: TRBD1; j_call: TRBJ1-2; v_call: TRBV6-1; cdr3_aa: CASTPGQFYGYTF; cdr3_nt: TGTGCCAGCACACCGGGACAGTTCTATGGCTACACCTTC
clone_size: NA; d_call: NA; j_call: TRBJ1-5; v_call: TRBV20-1; cdr3_aa: CSASGGHFQPQHF; cdr3_nt: TGCAGTGCTAGTGGCGGGCATTTCCAGCCCCAGCATTTT
clone_size: NA; d_call: NA; j_call: TRBJ2-3; v_call: TRBV19; cdr3_aa: CASSIEIAFNQPQYF; cdr3_nt: TGTGCCAGTAGTATCGAGATCGCTTTCAATCAGCCCCAGTATTTT
clone_size: many; d_call: TRBD1; j_call: TRBJ1-1; v_call: TRBV3-1; cdr3_aa: CASSRARGAGTEAFF; cdr3_nt: TGTGCCAGCAGCCGGGCCAGGGGGGCGGGCACTGAAGCTTTCTTT
clone_size: NA; d_call: TRBD1; j_call: TRBJ1-5; v_call: TRBV10-3; cdr3_aa: CAISGTGGQPQHF; cdr3_nt: TGTGCCATCAGTGGGACAGGGGGACAGCCCCAGCATTTT
clone_size: few; d_call: NA; j_call: TRBJ1-4; v_call: TRBV2; cdr3_aa: CASSDRVVNEKLFF; cdr3_nt: TGTGCCAGCAGTGATCGGGTTGTTAATGAAAAACTGTTTTTT
clone_size: NA; d_call: TRBD2; j_call: TRBJ2-2; v_call: TRBV30; cdr3_aa: CAWSVGLAGGLTGELFF; cdr3_nt: TGTGCCTGGAGTGTGGGCCTAGCGGGAGGACTCACCGGGGAGCTGTTTTTT
clone_size: many; d_call: TRBD1; j_call: TRBJ1-2; v_call: TRBV5-1; cdr3_aa: CASNPTGTEDGYTF; cdr3_nt: TGCGCCAGCAACCCGACCGGGACAGAAGATGGCTACACCTTC
clone_size: few; d_call: TRBD2; j_call: TRBJ2-1; v_call: TRBV2; cdr3_aa: CASKSSGGGSYNEQFF; cdr3_nt: TGTGCCAGCAAATCTAGCGGGGGCGGCTCCTACAATGAGCAGTTCTTC
clone_size: NA; d_call: NA; j_call: TRBJ2-3; v_call: TRBV11-2; cdr3_aa: CASSRRLDSTDTQYF; cdr3_nt: TGTGCCAGCAGCCGCCGACTAGATAGCACAGATACGCAGTATTTT
clone_size: few; d_call: TRBD2; j_call: TRBJ2-2; v_call: TRBV10-2; cdr3_aa: CASSATSGMVPGELFF; cdr3_nt: TGCGCCAGCAGTGCGACTAGCGGGATGGTTCCCGGGGAGCTGTTTTTT
clone_size: many; d_call: NA; j_call: TRBJ2-4; v_call: TRBV11-2; cdr3_aa: CASSLQEIQYF; cdr3_nt: TGTGCCAGCAGCTTGCAAGAAATTCAGTACTTC
clone_size: few; d_call: TRBD1; j_call: TRBJ1-3; v_call: TRBV12-3/TRBV12-4; cdr3_aa: CASSRTGIAGNTIYF; cdr3_nt: TGTGCCAGCAGTCGGACAGGGATAGCAGGAAACACCATATATTTT
clone_size: NA; d_call: TRBD1; j_call: TRBJ2-7; v_call: TRBV7-9; cdr3_aa: CASSLTGTANYEQYF; cdr3_nt: TGTGCCAGCAGCTTAACCGGGACAGCAAACTACGAGCAGTACTTC
clone_size: NA; d_call: TRBD1; j_call: TRBJ1-1; v_call: TRBV3-1; cdr3_aa: CASSLGQGDTEASF; cdr3_nt: TGTGCCAGCAGCCTCGGACAGGGGGACACTGAAGCTTCCTTT
clone_size: few; d_call: NA; j_call: TRBJ1-5; v_call: TRBV28; cdr3_aa: CASSPRSLPPAQPQHF; cdr3_nt: TGTGCCAGCAGTCCCAGATCCCTGCCGCCTGCTCAGCCCCAGCATTTT
clone_size: many; d_call: TRBD2; j_call: TRBJ2-1; v_call: TRBV2; cdr3_aa: CASSDPAGGYNEQFF; cdr3_nt: TGTGCCAGCAGTGATCCAGCGGGAGGCTACAATGAGCAGTTCTTC
clone_size: few; d_call: TRBD2; j_call: TRBJ2-1; v_call: TRBV19; cdr3_aa: CASKTSATYNEQFF; cdr3_nt: TGTGCCAGTAAGACTAGCGCTACCTACAATGAGCAGTTCTTC
clone_size: NA; d_call: NA; j_call: TRBJ2-3; v_call: TRBV15; cdr3_aa: CATRRALENTDTQYF; cdr3_nt: TGTGCCACCAGAAGAGCGCTTGAGAACACAGATACGCAGTATTTT